This T cell receptor beta chain originates from a study of high-grade serous ovarian cancer treatment subgroups. Study-level information: On average, 14,192 reads and thousands of unique TCR beta rearrangements were obtained per sample.

Broader study findings: Tumors within one patient showed repertoire similarity of 0.11 to 0.79. Without spatial data, bulk sequencing limits insight into HGSC tumor diversity. Higher neoantigen levels went with greater TCR clonal relatedness.

Turning to this clone: Its antigen is unknown.

V was clipped by 4 bases and J by 0 bases, with 15 bases between them. There are 16 residues in the CDR3. CDR1 is SGHNT, CDR2 YYREEE, per germline (reference sequence). Sequenced by immunoSEQ multiplex PCR; TCRdb stores in-frame clones only, minus some. The sample contains 7,500 to 10,000 clones, about 60% of which appear only once. The tumor samples were collected prior to definitive surgery or chemotherapy. The clonotype was recovered from a human donor with high-grade serous ovarian cancer. Sequencing was performed on tumor tissue. The genes are TRBV5-4 and TRBJ2-3; weak D call: TRBD2 (5 bases). The CDR3 protein is CASSPETTFSTDTQYF. The CDR3 DNA follows: TGTGCCAGCAGCCCAGAGACTACCTTTAGCACAGATACGCAGTATTTT.